The present T cell receptor (beta chain) was sequenced within a study of CXCR3-negative and CXCR3-positive naive CD8 T cells. The CDR3 has 13 residues. Germline V gene data show CDR1 as SQVTM and CDR2 as ANQGSEA. Researchers prepared the TRB cDNA libraries using 5' RACE with UMI labels. TCRdb reprocessed the 5' RACE reads; each CDR3 protein has one entry and no DNA is given. Its clone listing holds 100,000 to 150,000 distinct CDR3 sequences. J is TRBJ2-7 and V is TRBV29-1; checking the TCRdb D call of TRBD2 is not possible without DNA. Sample: naive CXCR3- CD8+ T cells from blood. Sample subset: CD45RO-CCR7+CD27+CD95- naive CD8+ T cells lacking CXCR3 (TNR3-). This clonotype was sampled from a human donor in good health. Some clones in this sample may be carry-over from other donors' samples. This CDR3 reads CSVEGGRAYEQYF.